The present T cell receptor (beta chain) was sequenced within a study of cytomegalovirus exposure and HLA in healthy donors. The CDR3 runs to 15 residues. Trimming shortened V by 2 bases and J by 0 bases, and 7 bases separated the two germline ends. Per the germline V gene, CDR1 is MDHEN and CDR2 is SYDVKM. Researchers ran the PCR with 60 Vbeta and 13 Jbeta primers. TCRdb's table, derived via immunoSEQ multiplex PCR, lists solely in-frame clones and lacks some. Of 60,000 to 70,000 clones listed, around three quarters are singletons. Study-level points and caveats: Analysis was carried out at a later point, and it linked a missense DCLRE1C variant to TCR beta V- and J-gene trimming. Available immune exposure information covered CMV serostatus only.

A single count supports this clone. What it binds is unknown. The specimen was PBMCs. V is TRBV28 and J is TRBJ1-4; D uncertain. The receptor comes from a man aged 45 to 65 in good health and CMV-seronegative. CDR3 sequence (DNA): TGTGCCAGCAGTTTAAATCCTGCAACTAATGAAAAACTGTTTTTT. This encodes CASSLNPATNEKLFF.